The clone carrying this T cell receptor beta chain was detected many times. The antigen is not known. These data originate in a study of breast tumors, draining lymph nodes, adjacent tissues. Trimming took off 5 bases at V and 5 bases at J, with 16 bases between the two ends. CDR1 and CDR2 from the germline V gene are MNHNY and SVGAGI (reference sequence). The CDR3 loop spans 14 amino acids. Study results and limitations: Tumor T cell lymph node origin was a supported hypothesis, not proven.

The lymph nodes were axillary draining lymph nodes from breast cancer patients. From the multiplex PCR reads, TCRdb called clonotypes with MiXCR, one entry per CDR3 protein. Seen here are approximately 140,000 distinct CDR3 sequences, 32% observed once, and the top ten hold around 2.5%. The source material was axillary lymph node tissue. The chain is built from TRBV6-6 and TRBJ2-7; D is perhaps TRBD1 or TRBD2 (6 bases each). This TCR was recovered from a female donor with breast cancer. Some clones in this sample may be carry-over from other donors' samples. The CDR3 bases are TGTGCCAGCAGTCACGTCGGGGGCGATAACGAGCAGTACTTC. Its translation: CASSHVGGDNEQYF.